These 22 T cell receptor beta chains originate from one sample sequenced in a study of blood T cells in healthy people across ages. The second PCR ran roughly 7 to 12 cycles with a sample-barcoded 5' primer and J-beta primers. TCRdb analysed the 5' RACE reads with MiXCR anew, one entry per CDR3 protein. The table shows about 1.8 million distinct CDR3 sequences, with about 50% occurring only once. The sequencing sample was made of blood. These receptors were collected from a woman between 40 and 50 years old in good health.

The rearrangement joins TRBV20-1 to TRBJ2-7; D unclear. V was shortened by 5 bases and J by 3 bases, with 8 bases between the two germline ends. Germline V gene data show CDR1 as DFQATT and CDR2 as SNEGSKA (reference sequence). This CDR3 region has 11 residues. The CDR3 bases are TGCAGTGCTCTAAAAAACTACGAGCAGTACTTC. Its protein is CSALKNYEQYF.

This clonotype was counted a few times. CDR3 in amino acids: CASIAGGSGANVLTF. Written as DNA, the CDR3 is TGTGCCAGCATTGCAGGGGGATCTGGGGCCAACGTCCTGACTTTC. The chain is built from TRBV28 and TRBJ2-6; 7 bases line up with TRBD1. The junction had 4 bases not matched to a gene; V was cut back by 7 bases and J by 1 base. The germline V gene has CDR1 MDHEN and CDR2 SYDVKM. This CDR3 has 15 amino acids. Looking up the rest from reference TRBV28 and TRBJ2-6 gives the full variable domain: DVKVTQSSRYLVKRTGEKVFLECVQDMDHENMFWYRQDPGLGLRLIYFSYDVKMKEKGDIPEGYSVSREKKERFSLILESASTNQTSMYLCASIAGGSGANVLTFGAGSRLTVL.

The CDR3 region has the DNA TGCGCCAGCAGCTTGGGTCGTGACAGGGGGATCGGAGAGACCCAGTACTTC. Protein product: CASSLGRDRGIGETQYF. This rearrangement joins TRBV5-1 to TRBJ2-5; 9 bases line up with TRBD1. After removal of 0 bases from V and 4 bases from J, the junction contained 10 bases not matched to a gene. The germline V gene has CDR1 SGHRS and CDR2 YFSETQ. The CDR3 totals 17 residues.

As for this clonotype: One end of the junction is discordant with germline, which a read error may explain. The genes are TRBV20-1 and TRBJ1-2; the D is unclear. The CDR3 covers 12 residues. Germline CDR1 DFQATT, CDR2 SNEGSKA (reference sequence). DNA for the CDR3: TGCAGTGCTAGTCGAGCTAACTGTGGCTACACCTTC. It codes for CSASRANCGYTF.

The V gene is TRBV7-2, the J gene TRBJ1-2, with TRBD1 identical over 8 bases. Unmatched junction bases numbered 12, after V lost 5 bases and J lost 4 bases. Germline V gives CDR1 SGHTA, CDR2 FQGNSA. The CDR3 is made up of 16 amino acids. In nucleotides, the CDR3 is TGTGCCAGCAGCCCCCAGACAGGGGCTGTAAGCTATGGCTACACCTTC. Translation gives CASSPQTGAVSYGYTF.

This clonotype was picked up a small number of times. The rearrangement joins TRBV7-2 to TRBJ2-5; TRBD2 might be the D (5 bases). Germline V gene data show CDR1 as SGHTA and CDR2 as FQGNSA. Trimming took off 0 bases at V and 5 bases at J, with 13 bases between the two ends. The length of the CDR3 is 15 residues. This CDR3 is CASSLAFGSPETQYF. The CDR3 DNA sequence: TGTGCCAGCAGCTTAGCTTTTGGGAGCCCGGAGACCCAGTACTTC.

The chain recombines TRBV12-3 or TRBV12-4 with TRBJ1-2; 7 nucleotides align to TRBD1. This CDR3 is built from 15 residues. Trimming cost V 6 bases and J 5 bases; bases outside gene matches: 12. In DNA form, the CDR3 reads TGTGCCAGCAGCACCTCAAGACAGGGCCGGTATGGCTACACCTTC. Protein product: CASSTSRQGRYGYTF.

This clonotype was counted between two and nine times. The chain recombines TRBV5-1 with TRBJ2-5, with 8 bases aligning to TRBD1. The CDR3 is 14 amino acids. V gave up 4 bases and J gave up 11 bases; unmatched junction bases: 13. Per the germline V gene, CDR1 is SGHRS and CDR2 is YFSETQ. The CDR3 loop reads CASSRGQDYNEQYF. Here the CDR3 DNA reads TGCGCCAGCAGCAGGGGACAGGATTACAATGAGCAGTACTTC.

The DNA of the CDR3 is TGTGCCAGCAGCGTAGTTGTTGGGCAGGGGAACACTGAAGCTTTCTTT. Translated: CASSVVVGQGNTEAFF. This chain uses TRBV9 with TRBJ1-1; D is perhaps TRBD1 (5 bases). The V gene's germline CDR1 is SGDLS and CDR2 YYNGEE. CDR3 length equals 16 residues. V was shortened by 0 bases and J by 1 base, with 13 bases between the two germline ends.

This chain joins TRBV9 and TRBJ2-3; D may be TRBD2 (5 bases). Germline values: CDR1 SGDLS, CDR2 YYNGEE. Trimming pared 3 bases from V and 5 bases from J, leaving 22 bases between. The CDR3 runs to 17 residues. The CDR3 sequence is CASSAAETIYSEDTQYF. The CDR3 DNA reads TGTGCCAGCAGCGCCGCCGAGACTATCTATTCTGAAGATACGCAGTATTTT.

The rearrangement links TRBV6-2 or TRBV6-3 to TRBJ2-3; 13 bases align to TRBD2. The CDR3 sequence is 16 residues long. The trim removed 2 bases at V and 6 bases at J, leaving 5 bases unmatched. CDR1 and CDR2 from the germline V gene are MNHEY and SVGEGT. This chain's CDR3 is CASSYGTSGAGDTQYF. The CDR3 bases are TGTGCCAGCAGTTACGGGACTAGCGGGGCCGGGGATACGCAGTATTTT.

The V and J genes are TRBV6-5 and TRBJ2-5; perhaps TRBD2 as D (5 bases). Germline V gives CDR1 MNHEY, CDR2 SVGAGI. Between the trimmed V and J ends, which lost 0 bases and 11 bases, there was a span of 22 bases. The CDR3 spans 16 residues. The CDR3 DNA sequence: TGTGCCAGCAGTTACTCGAGGACTCACGGGTCTGGGGAGCAGTACTTC. It codes for CASSYSRTHGSGEQYF.

Comment on this clonotype: One end of the junction is discordant with germline, which a read error may explain. The chain links TRBV28 to TRBJ2-1; D is ambiguous. Germline V gene sequence: CDR1 MDHEN, CDR2 SYDVKM. The CDR3 sequence is 15 residues long. DNA of the CDR3: TGTGCCAGCAGCCGAAAGCCAGTCTCCTACAATGGGCAGTTCTTC. Residues: CASSRKPVSYNGQFF.

The chain combines TRBV6-2 or TRBV6-3 with TRBJ2-1; 8 bases agree with TRBD2. Germline V gene data show CDR1 as MNHEY and CDR2 as SVGEGT. V shed 7 bases and J 2 bases; nucleotides not matched to a gene: 13. The CDR3 is made up of 17 amino acids. CDR3 sequence (DNA): TGTGCCAGCACTCCTCTCTACCAGCGGGGGACCTACAATGAGCAGTTCTTC. Its translation is CASTPLYQRGTYNEQFF.

The J gene is TRBJ1-1, the V gene TRBV12-3 or TRBV12-4, with D hard to call. CDR3 length: 14 amino acids. Trimming cost V 6 bases and J 11 bases, with 22 bases left between them. The CDR3 DNA sequence: TGTGCCAGCAGCCCAACGGGCCCGACCGGGTCGGCTTTCTTT. It specifies CASSPTGPTGSAFF.

The chain is built from TRBV6-2 or TRBV6-3 and TRBJ2-5, with TRBD2 matching 8 bases. Trimming removed 7 bases from V and 0 bases from J; junction bases left unmatched: 4. The CDR3 length is 14 residues. CDR1 and CDR2 from the germline V gene are MNHEY and SVGEGT. In DNA form, the CDR3 reads TGTGCCAGCAAGGCGGGGGGAAACCAAGAGACCCAGTACTTC. Translating it yields CASKAGGNQETQYF.

At least ten counts were recorded for this clonotype. V is TRBV5-1 and J is TRBJ2-1; D possibly corresponds to TRBD2 (6 bases). The CDR3 has 14 residues. Germline loops: CDR1 SGHRS, CDR2 YFSETQ. V lost 0 bases and J 5 bases, leaving 9 bases between the germline ends. CDR3 nucleotide sequence: TGCGCCAGCAGCTTGGGGTGGAGGGACAATGAGCAGTTCTTC. Translated: CASSLGWRDNEQFF. Full variable domain (rest looked up from reference TRBV5-1 and TRBJ2-1): KAGVTQTPRYLIKTRGQQVTLSCSPISGHRSVSWYQQTPGQGLQFLFEYFSETQRNKGNFPGRFSGRQFSNSRSEMNVSTLELGDSALYLCASSLGWRDNEQFFGPGTRLTVL.

The rearrangement joins TRBV11-1 to TRBJ1-2, with 9 bases fitting TRBD1. This CDR3 comprises 16 residues. V lost 5 bases, J lost 5 bases, and 12 bases stayed unmatched. Germline V lookup: CDR1 SGHAT, CDR2 FQDESV (reference sequence). The CDR3 here is CASSTRTGEAVYGYTF. The CDR3 DNA sequence: TGTGCCAGCAGCACCAGGACAGGGGAGGCCGTATATGGCTACACCTTC.

V gene TRBV18 combines with J gene TRBJ2-4; no clear D. The J call is in doubt because the DNA end fits TRBJ2-5 better. Germline lookup yields CDR1 KGHSH and CDR2 LQKENI. The CDR3 spans 15 residues. The DNA for the CDR3 is TGTGCCAGCTCACCATCGGGCGCTACTCAAGAGACCCAGTACTTC. Protein: CASSPSGATQETQYF.

This clonotype has more than one count but fewer than ten. The V and J genes are TRBV6-2 or TRBV6-3 and TRBJ2-1; TRBD1 matches 7 bases. V lost 6 bases and J lost 6; bases outside the gene matches: 17. The CDR3 sequence is 17 residues long. CDR1 and CDR2 (germline): MNHEY, SVGEGT. CDR3 bases: TGTGCCAGCAGCTACCCTTTAGGGGGCTCCTGGGGCAATGAGCAGTTCTTC. Encoded protein: CASSYPLGGSWGNEQFF.

The rearrangement joins TRBV6-6 to TRBJ2-7; D is possibly TRBD1 or TRBD2 (6 bases each). V was trimmed by 5 bases and J by 5 bases, leaving 13 bases between them. Germline lookup yields CDR1 MNHNY and CDR2 SVGAGI (reference sequence). The CDR3 length is 13 residues. DNA for the CDR3: TGTGCCAGCAGTGACCCGGGGGCCAACGAGCAGTACTTC. As protein: CASSDPGANEQYF.

This clonotype was seen only a few times. This chain connects TRBV29-1 to TRBJ2-3, with 12 bases matching TRBD1. The V segment lost 4 bases and the J segment 2 bases; nucleotides outside the gene matches: 7. Germline V gene data show CDR1 as SQVTM and CDR2 as ANQGSEA. The CDR3 is 16 amino acids. The CDR3 DNA sequence: TGCAGCGTTGCTGGGACAGGGGGCCTTTTCACAGATACGCAGTATTTT. Its translation: CSVAGTGGLFTDTQYF.